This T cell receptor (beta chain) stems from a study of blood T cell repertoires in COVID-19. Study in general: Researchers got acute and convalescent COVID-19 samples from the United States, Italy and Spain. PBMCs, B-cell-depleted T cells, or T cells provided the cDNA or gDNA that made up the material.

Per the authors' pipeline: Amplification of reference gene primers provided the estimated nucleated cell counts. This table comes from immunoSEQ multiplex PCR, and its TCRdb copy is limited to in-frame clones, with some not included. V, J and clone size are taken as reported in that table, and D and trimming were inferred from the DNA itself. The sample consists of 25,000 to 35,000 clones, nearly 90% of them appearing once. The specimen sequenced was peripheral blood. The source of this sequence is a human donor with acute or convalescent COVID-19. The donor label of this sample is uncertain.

The chain's CDR3 is CASSEVVGGHEQYF. The CDR3 DNA sequence: TGTGCCAGCAGTGAAGTTGTGGGGGGTCACGAGCAGTACTTC. The rearrangement uses TRBV6-1 and TRBJ2-7; a weak D match, TRBD2 (6 bases). V was shortened by 1 base and J by 5 bases, with 12 bases between the two germline ends. CDR3 length: 14 residues. The germline CDR1 and CDR2 sequences are MNHNS and SASEGT.